Listed here are 9 T cell receptor beta chains from one sample, sequenced in a study of identical twins. TCRdb reprocessed the 5' RACE reads with MiXCR, giving one entry per CDR3 protein. This sample has around 160,000 distinct CDR3 sequences, with roughly 3.5% found just once. Sequencing was performed on memory T cells sorted from blood. The receptors were sampled from a man in his late teens or twenties in good health.

This clonotype occurred many times. The chain employs TRBV6-2 or TRBV6-3 and TRBJ2-6; D could derive from TRBD1 or TRBD2 (5 bases each). Germline values: CDR1 MNHEY, CDR2 SVGEGT. The CDR3 sequence is 16 residues long. The ends were cut back, 10 bases at V and 0 bases at J, with 16 bases in the middle. The DNA of the CDR3 is TGTGCCACAAGGGACCCTATAGGCTCTGGGGCCAACGTCCTGACTTTC. Residues: CATRDPIGSGANVLTF.

There are a few counts of this clonotype. The chain carries TRBV7-2 and TRBJ2-1, with 7 bases aligning to TRBD1. The CDR3 extends over 14 amino acids. V lost 4 bases to trimming and J lost 2 bases; unmatched junction nucleotides: 2. Per germline, CDR1 SGHTA and CDR2 FQGNSA. The CDR3 bases are TGTGCCAGCAGCTATCAGGGGGCCTACAATGAGCAGTTCTTC. Protein sequence: CASSYQGAYNEQFF.

This clonotype was seen at least ten times. V is TRBV20-1 and J is TRBJ1-1; D gene unclear. This CDR3 is 11 amino acids long. V was clipped by 6 bases and J by 7 bases, with 12 bases between them. Germline loops: CDR1 DFQATT, CDR2 SNEGSKA (reference sequence). DNA of the CDR3: TGCAGTGCCGACCCGAAGTTTGAAGCTTTCTTT. As protein: CSADPKFEAFF.

There are a few counts of this clonotype. This sequence joins TRBV9 and TRBJ2-5, with no clear D. Germline CDR1 reads SGDLS; CDR2 reads YYNGEE. Trimming pared 2 bases from V and 1 base from J, leaving 6 bases between. The CDR3 covers 13 residues. For the CDR3, the DNA is TGTGCCAGCAGCGTGGGATTCCAAGAGACCCAGTACTTC. Its translation: CASSVGFQETQYF.

The sample holds a few counts of this clonotype. The rearrangement joins TRBV18 to TRBJ2-1, with D perhaps given as TRBD1 or TRBD2 (5 bases each). CDR3 length equals 15 residues. V was shortened by 3 bases and J by 5 bases, with 14 bases between the two germline ends. CDR1 KGHSH and CDR2 LQKENI come from the germline V gene. The CDR3 sequence: CASSPLDNGNNEQFF. The CDR3 DNA follows: TGTGCCAGCTCACCTCTGGACAACGGGAACAATGAGCAGTTCTTC.

This clonotype was detected ten times or more. CDR3: CASSLDGGPNTEAFF. The CDR3 region has the DNA TGCGCCAGCAGCTTGGATGGGGGGCCGAACACTGAAGCTTTCTTT. J is TRBJ1-1 and V is TRBV5-1; perhaps TRBD1 as D (6 bases). V lost 0 bases and J 1 base, leaving 10 bases between the germline ends. This CDR3 has 15 residues. In germline, CDR1 is SGHRS, CDR2 YFSETQ.

This clonotype showed up many times. This chain uses TRBV7-8 with TRBJ2-2; a possible D gene is TRBD2 (6 bases). V was shortened by 5 bases and J by 4 bases, with 23 bases between the two germline ends. CDR1 and CDR2 (germline): SGHVS, FQNEAQ. This CDR3 has 18 residues. CDR3 sequence: CASSHIADPPGGTGELFF. The CDR3 DNA is TGTGCCAGCAGCCATATAGCGGATCCCCCTGGGGGCACCGGGGAGCTGTTTTTT.

In this sample, this clonotype turned up many times. The V and J genes are TRBV6-2 or TRBV6-3 and TRBJ2-7, with D unclear. Germline lookup yields CDR1 MNHEY and CDR2 SVGEGT. Trimming shortened V by 5 bases and J by 6 bases, and 14 bases separated the two germline ends. This CDR3 spans 13 amino acids. The CDR3 protein is CASSRLPLPEQYV. The CDR3 coding sequence is TGTGCCAGCAGTCGACTTCCCCTTCCCGAGCAGTACGTC.

This clonotype was seen at least ten times. The chain uses TRBV12-5 and TRBJ2-3; D not resolved. The germline V and J ends were trimmed by 4 bases and 2 bases, with 13 bases remaining between them. The CDR3 runs 15 residues. The germline gives CDR1 LGHNT, CDR2 FRNRAP. As DNA, the CDR3 is TGTGCTAGTGGTTGGTACATATGGGACACAGATACGCAGTATTTT. This codes for CASGWYIWDTDTQYF.